Listed here are 25 T cell receptor beta chains from one sample, sequenced in a study of OX40 agonist ivuxolimab in advanced cancers. Repertoires were generated with immunoSEQ multiplex PCR, while TCRdb's copy carries only in-frame clones and drops some. The sample lists 77,000 or so clones; approximately 95% were seen once. The specimen was CD4+ or CD8+ T cells sorted from blood, collected in a trial of the OX40 agonist ivuxolimab. These receptors all stem from an adult with an advanced solid tumor such as melanoma, head and neck, liver or kidney cancer.

This chain connects TRBV18 to TRBJ2-7; D uncertain. The CDR3 is 16 amino acids. The V end was cut by 2 bases, the J end by 3 bases, with 17 bases between. In germline, CDR1 is KGHSH, CDR2 LQKENI. Here the CDR3 reads CASSPGPPVGNYEQYF. In nucleotides, the CDR3 is TGTGCCAGCTCACCAGGGCCTCCGGTGGGGAACTACGAGCAGTACTTC.

This sequence joins TRBV18 and TRBJ2-3, with 10 bases fitting TRBD2. This CDR3 has 17 residues. Germline trimming cut 2 bases from V and 4 bases from J; bases unmatched to any gene: 9. In germline, CDR1 is KGHSH, CDR2 LQKENI. CDR3 sequence: CASSPRLAGVESDTQYF. The CDR3 DNA is TGTGCCAGCTCACCAAGGCTAGCGGGAGTCGAGTCAGATACGCAGTATTTT.

The chain is built from TRBV28 and TRBJ2-7; a possible D gene is TRBD2 (6 bases). V gave up 5 bases and J gave up 0 bases, with 20 bases separating them. Per the germline V gene, CDR1 is MDHEN and CDR2 is SYDVKM. This CDR3 is built from 17 residues. CDR3 in amino acids: CASSPSPGGEASYEQYF. CDR3 nucleotides: TGTGCCAGCAGTCCAAGCCCCGGAGGGGAGGCCTCCTACGAGCAGTACTTC.

The chain combines TRBV5-4 with TRBJ2-1, with D possibly being TRBD2 (7 bases). Germline assignment: CDR1 SGHNT and CDR2 YYREEE (reference sequence). This CDR3 comprises 14 residues. CDR3 nucleotides: TGTGCTACCGCTAACGGGGGGCGAGACAATGAGCAGTTCTTC. Translating gives CATANGGRDNEQFF.

The gene calls are TRBV10-3 and TRBJ2-7; the D gene is possibly TRBD2 (6 bases). Looked up from germline, CDR1 is ENHRY and CDR2 is SYGVKD. Trimming took off 10 bases at V and 3 bases at J, with 22 bases between the two ends. CDR3 length: 15 residues. The DNA of the CDR3 is TGTGCCACCTCCTCCCGGGACTGGGGCGTCTACGAGCAGTACTTC. Residues: CATSSRDWGVYEQYF.

The chain uses TRBV5-6 and TRBJ1-1, with D perhaps matching TRBD1 (5 bases). This CDR3 is 15 amino acids long. The ends were cut back, 3 bases at V and 8 bases at J, with 20 bases in the middle. Germline V gene sequence: CDR1 SGHDT, CDR2 YYEEEE. The CDR3: CASSSPGTAWLEAFF. The CDR3 DNA reads as TGTGCCAGCAGCTCCCCGGGGACCGCGTGGTTGGAAGCTTTCTTT. Filled out from reference TRBV5-6 and TRBJ1-1, the complete variable domain reads DAGVTQSPTHLIKTRGQQVTLRCSPKSGHDTVSWYQQALGQGPQFIFQYYEEEERQRGNFPDRFSGHQFPNYSSELNVNALLLGDSALYLCASSSPGTAWLEAFFGQGTRLTVV.

The genes are TRBV18 and TRBJ2-1, with 7 bases fitting TRBD2. CDR3 length equals 16 residues. Germline trimming cut 2 bases from V and 0 bases from J; bases unmatched to any gene: 4. CDR1 is KGHSH and CDR2 is LQKENI in the germline V gene. CDR3 sequence reads: CASSPTGTTSYNEQFF. The CDR3 DNA reads TGTGCCAGCTCACCAACCGGGACTACCTCCTACAATGAGCAGTTCTTC.

This clone was observed a single time. This chain uses TRBV6-1 with TRBJ2-2; no reliable D call. CDR1 and CDR2 from the germline V gene are MNHNS and SASEGT. Trimming took off 7 bases at V and 7 bases at J, with 10 bases between the two ends. CDR3 length: 12 residues. Written as DNA, the CDR3 is TGTGCCAGCACGTACGGCTACGGGGAGCTGTTTTTT. It translates to CASTYGYGELFF.

The chain joins TRBV19 to TRBJ2-7; D possibly matches TRBD1 or TRBD2 (7 bases each). The V end was cut by 3 bases, the J end by 2 bases, with 23 bases between. This CDR3 spans 18 amino acids. Per germline, CDR1 LNHDA and CDR2 SQIVND (reference sequence). The CDR3 is CASSIRWAGTAGTYEQYF. Written as DNA, the CDR3 is TGTGCCAGTAGTATTCGATGGGCTGGGACAGCGGGGACCTACGAGCAGTACTTC.

The J gene is TRBJ2-1, the V gene TRBV10-1; D not resolved. Trimming stripped 2 bases from V and 4 bases from J, with 6 bases between. This CDR3 has 13 residues. CDR1 is WNHNN and CDR2 is SYGVQD in the germline V gene (reference sequence). The CDR3 bases are TGCGCCAGCAGTGAGGGCAGATACAATGAGCAGTTCTTC. Its protein product is CASSEGRYNEQFF.

This clone was seen once. The rearrangement joins TRBV6-4 to TRBJ2-3; possible D gene TRBD1, 5 bases. The germline CDR1 and CDR2 sequences are MRHNA and SNTAGT. Trimming cost V 3 bases and J 6 bases, with 13 bases left between them. The CDR3 loop spans 14 amino acids. CDR3 in amino acids: CASSELQGPDTQYF. The CDR3 region has the DNA TGTGCCAGCAGTGAGCTCCAGGGCCCCGATACGCAGTATTTT.

This clone came up a few times. V and J are TRBV7-9 and TRBJ1-1; D is uncertain. CDR1 is SEHNR, CDR2 FQNEAQ, per germline (reference sequence). This CDR3 spans 14 amino acids. V was shortened by 7 bases and J by 3 bases, with 15 bases between the two germline ends. This CDR3 is CASKLTLADTEAFF. CDR3 bases: TGTGCCAGCAAGCTTACGTTAGCGGACACTGAAGCTTTCTTT.

The CDR3 here is CATSSQGSGFYEQYF. Written as DNA, the CDR3 is TGTGCCACCAGCAGTCAGGGGAGTGGGTTTTACGAGCAGTACTTC. This sequence joins TRBV15 and TRBJ2-7; tentative D call: TRBD1 (6 bases). V lost 3 bases to trimming and J lost 4 bases, with 16 bases between them. Germline CDR1 and CDR2: LNHNV and YYDKDF (reference sequence). The CDR3 runs 15 residues.

The chain couples TRBV9 to TRBJ2-7; possible D gene TRBD2, 7 bases. The length of the CDR3 is 13 residues. Trimming took 3 bases from V and 4 from J, leaving 11 bases between them. Germline CDR1 SGDLS, CDR2 YYNGEE. In nucleotides, the CDR3 is TGTGCCAGCAGCGCCGGGGGGACATACGAGCAGTACTTC. It yields the protein CASSAGGTYEQYF. Full variable domain (remainder filled in from reference TRBV9 and TRBJ2-7): DSGVTQTPKHLITATGQRVTLRCSPRSGDLSVYWYQQSLDQGLQFLIQYYNGEERAKGNILERFSAQQFPDLHSELNLSSLELGDSALYFCASSAGGTYEQYFGPGTRLTVT.

The chain is built from TRBV6-5 and TRBJ1-5; no definite D call. Per germline, CDR1 MNHEY and CDR2 SVGAGI. Trimming left V 8 bases short and J 0 bases short, with 14 bases between. The CDR3 extends over 15 amino acids. CDR3 region: CASLRAGDSNQPQHF. The CDR3 DNA follows: TGTGCCAGCCTGAGAGCCGGGGATAGCAATCAGCCCCAGCATTTT.

The chain employs TRBV28 and TRBJ2-5; D is unclear. Germline V gene sequence: CDR1 MDHEN, CDR2 SYDVKM. Between the trimmed V and J ends, which lost 5 bases and 4 bases, there was a span of 23 bases. There are 17 residues in the CDR3. The CDR3 DNA reads as TGTGCCAGCAGTACCGCGGCTCGGACGGAGATGGGAGAGACCCAGTACTTC. It yields the protein CASSTAARTEMGETQYF. Supplemented by reference TRBV28 and TRBJ2-5, the full variable domain reads DVKVTQSSRYLVKRTGEKVFLECVQDMDHENMFWYRQDPGLGLRLIYFSYDVKMKEKGDIPEGYSVSREKKERFSLILESASTNQTSMYLCASSTAARTEMGETQYFGPGTRLLVL.

The J gene is TRBJ2-2, the V gene TRBV19; unclear D gene. The V gene lost 5 bases and the J gene lost 7 bases, with 17 bases spanning the gap. The CDR3 has 15 amino acids. Germline CDR1 reads LNHDA; CDR2 reads SQIVND (reference sequence). The CDR3: CASSRAGVAGGELFF. CDR3 sequence (DNA): TGTGCCAGTAGTCGGGCAGGTGTGGCTGGCGGGGAGCTGTTTTTT.

V usage is TRBV5-1 and J usage is TRBJ2-3, with 9 positions matching TRBD1. The CDR3 loop spans 15 amino acids. From germline, CDR1 is SGHRS and CDR2 YFSETQ. V gave up 3 bases and J gave up 5 bases; unmatched junction bases: 7. DNA for the CDR3: TGCGCCAGCAGCTCCTCCGGGACAGGGAAAGATACGCAGTATTTT. It codes for CASSSSGTGKDTQYF. Full variable domain (rest looked up from reference TRBV5-1 and TRBJ2-3): KAGVTQTPRYLIKTRGQQVTLSCSPISGHRSVSWYQQTPGQGLQFLFEYFSETQRNKGNFPGRFSGRQFSNSRSEMNVSTLELGDSALYLCASSSSGTGKDTQYFGPGTRLTVL.

Turning to this clone: This specimen includes other DNA sequences encoding the same CDR3. The CDR3 DNA is TGTGCCAGTAGGTCCGGGACCGCGAACACTGAAGCTTTCTTT. Protein sequence: CASRSGTANTEAFF. The chain links TRBV19 to TRBJ1-1, with D maybe TRBD1 (5 bases). V shed 6 bases and J shed 1 base, with 12 bases lying between them. Germline values: CDR1 LNHDA, CDR2 SQIVND (reference sequence). The CDR3 is made up of 14 amino acids.

V is TRBV5-1 and J is TRBJ2-1; TRBD1 agrees at 7 bases. V dropped 3 bases and J dropped 6; count of bases not matched to a gene: 9. This CDR3 region has 15 residues. Germline V lookup: CDR1 SGHRS, CDR2 YFSETQ. In nucleotides, the CDR3 is TGCGCCAGCAGCTGGGCACAGGGGTCGGGCAATGAGCAGTTCTTC. Translation: CASSWAQGSGNEQFF.

The chain links TRBV4-2 to TRBJ2-5; no firm D call. Germline lookup yields CDR1 LGHNA and CDR2 YNFKEQ. V lost 4 bases and J 2 bases, leaving 11 bases between the germline ends. CDR3 size: 14 residues. Written as DNA, the CDR3 is TGTGCCAGCAGCCCCCTAGGCGAACAAGAGACCCAGTACTTC. Translated: CASSPLGEQETQYF.

The rearrangement joins TRBV28 to TRBJ2-7; D unclear. Trimming left V 5 bases short and J 2 bases short, with 7 bases between. This CDR3 spans 12 amino acids. From germline, CDR1 is MDHEN and CDR2 SYDVKM. CDR3 residues: CASSRATYEQYF. The CDR3, as DNA: TGTGCCAGCAGTCGCGCGACCTACGAGCAGTACTTC.

The count of this clone is one. At the DNA level, this CDR3 is encoded by other sequences in the same sample as well. CDR3 protein: CASSLNPVTGELFF. For the CDR3, the DNA is TGTGCCAGCAGCTTAAACCCAGTCACCGGGGAGCTGTTTTTT. The genes are TRBV7-2 and TRBJ2-2; D uncertain. V was cut by 2 bases and J by 4 bases, with 8 bases left in between. The CDR3 runs 14 residues. Germline CDR1 reads SGHTA; CDR2 reads FQGNSA.

J is TRBJ1-5 and V is TRBV19, with 10 bases fitting TRBD1. Trimming cost V 4 bases and J 6 bases; bases outside gene matches: 6. This CDR3 spans 15 amino acids. Germline V lookup: CDR1 LNHDA, CDR2 SQIVND (reference sequence). As DNA, the CDR3 is TGTGCCAGTAGTACGGGGACAGGGGAGGGTCAGCCCCAGCATTTT. This codes for CASSTGTGEGQPQHF.

The rearrangement uses TRBV10-3 and TRBJ2-3, with 9 bases fitting TRBD2. Trimming at V came to 1 base and at J to 7 bases, leaving 9 bases not matched to a gene. The CDR3 consists of 16 residues. CDR1 and CDR2 (germline): ENHRY, SYGVKD. CDR3 residues: CAISEWVSGGGNTQYF. CDR3 sequence (DNA): TGTGCCATCAGTGAGTGGGTTAGCGGGGGTGGAAATACGCAGTATTTT.